This T cell receptor beta chain was captured by sequencing in a study of T cells in Graves' hyperthyroidism and ophthalmopathy. Study-level findings and limits: In simple terms, a model built on 13 V-J features told ophthalmopathy apart from stable hyperthyroidism. Ophthalmopathy, which appeared later, was predicted by the model a median about 6 months before onset.

Amplified TCR beta CDR3 regions came from RNA transcripts. A set of HTBI primers served as the primers for a first-round RT-PCR of the TCR CDR3. Each CDR3 protein is one row after TCRdb ran MiXCR on the multiplex PCR reads. The table lists some 500,000 distinct CDR3 sequences, roughly 16% of them singletons. The length of the CDR3 is 15 residues. Germline V gene data show CDR1 as LNHNV and CDR2 as YYDKDF (reference sequence). The ends lost 1 base at V and 4 bases at J; junction bases unmatched: 4. In regard to this clonotype: Its antigen is still unknown.

The chain joins TRBV15 to TRBJ1-5, with 7 bases matching TRBD1. What was sequenced was blood. The TCR originated in a young woman with Graves' ophthalmopathy. CDR3 sequence reads: CATSRGQGGNQPQHF. In DNA, the CDR3 is TGTGCCACCAGCAGAGGACAGGGAGGGAATCAGCCCCAGCATTTT.